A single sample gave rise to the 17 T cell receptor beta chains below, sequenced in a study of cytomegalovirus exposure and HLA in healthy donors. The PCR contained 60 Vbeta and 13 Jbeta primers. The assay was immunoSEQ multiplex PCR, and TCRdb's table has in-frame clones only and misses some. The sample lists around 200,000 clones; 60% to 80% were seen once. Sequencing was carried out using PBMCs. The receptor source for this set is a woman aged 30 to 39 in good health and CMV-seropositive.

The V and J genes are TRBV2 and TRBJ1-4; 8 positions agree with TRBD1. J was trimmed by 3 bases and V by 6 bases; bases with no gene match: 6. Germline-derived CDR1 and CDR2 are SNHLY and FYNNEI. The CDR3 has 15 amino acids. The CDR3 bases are TGTGCCAGCAGGGCAATGGACAGGGCTAATGAAAAACTGTTTTTT. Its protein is CASRAMDRANEKLFF. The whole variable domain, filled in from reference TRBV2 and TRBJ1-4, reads EPEVTQTPSHQVTQMGQEVILRCVPISNHLYFYWYRQILGQKVEFLVSFYNNEISEKSEIFDDQFSVERPDGSNFTLKIRSTKLEDSAMYFCASRAMDRANEKLFFGSGTQLSVL.

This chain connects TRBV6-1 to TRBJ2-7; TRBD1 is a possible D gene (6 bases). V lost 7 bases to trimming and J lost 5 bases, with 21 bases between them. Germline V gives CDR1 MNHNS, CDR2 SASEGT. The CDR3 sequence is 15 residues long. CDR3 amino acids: CASTQGPRQRDEQYF. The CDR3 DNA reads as TGTGCCAGCACCCAGGGGCCCCGTCAGAGGGACGAGCAGTACTTC.

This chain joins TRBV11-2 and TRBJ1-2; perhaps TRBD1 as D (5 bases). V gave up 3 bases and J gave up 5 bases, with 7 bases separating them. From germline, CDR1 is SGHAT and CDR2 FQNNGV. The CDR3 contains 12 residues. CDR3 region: CASSFQGYGYTF. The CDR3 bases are TGTGCCAGCAGCTTTCAGGGTTATGGCTACACCTTC.

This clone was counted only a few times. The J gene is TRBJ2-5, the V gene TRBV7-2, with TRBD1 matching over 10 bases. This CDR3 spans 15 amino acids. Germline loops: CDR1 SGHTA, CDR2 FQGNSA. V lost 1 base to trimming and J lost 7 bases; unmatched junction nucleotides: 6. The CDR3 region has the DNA TGTGCCAGCAGCTTAGGTGGGACAGGGGTGGTGACCCAGTACTTC. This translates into CASSLGGTGVVTQYF.

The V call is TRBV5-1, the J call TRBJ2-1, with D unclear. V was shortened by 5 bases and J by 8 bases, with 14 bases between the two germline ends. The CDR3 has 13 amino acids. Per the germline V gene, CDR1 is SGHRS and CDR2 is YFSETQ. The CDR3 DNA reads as TGCGCCAGCAGAGATCCCCCACGCGATGAGCAGTTCTTC. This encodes CASRDPPRDEQFF.

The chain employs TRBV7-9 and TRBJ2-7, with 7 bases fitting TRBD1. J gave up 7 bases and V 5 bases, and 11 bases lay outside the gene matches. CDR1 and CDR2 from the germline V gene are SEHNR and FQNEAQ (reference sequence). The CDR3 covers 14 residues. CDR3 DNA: TGTGCCAGCAGCCCTCACGGGACAGCAGGGGAGCAGTACTTC. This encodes CASSPHGTAGEQYF.

As DNA, the CDR3 is TGTGCCAGCAGTTTCGGGACAGGGCCATACTACGAGCAGTACTTC. Its protein product is CASSFGTGPYYEQYF. V gene TRBV6-5 combines with J gene TRBJ2-7; TRBD1 matches at 9 bases. The CDR3 consists of 15 residues. Trimming cost V 4 bases and J 3 bases; bases outside gene matches: 7. CDR1 and CDR2 from the germline V gene are MNHEY and SVGAGI.

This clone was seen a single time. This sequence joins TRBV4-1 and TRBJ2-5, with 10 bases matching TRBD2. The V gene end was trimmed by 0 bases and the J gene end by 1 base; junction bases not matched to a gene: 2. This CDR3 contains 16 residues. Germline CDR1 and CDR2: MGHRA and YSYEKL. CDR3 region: CASSQEVAGGQETQYF. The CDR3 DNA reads TGCGCCAGCAGCCAAGAGGTAGCGGGAGGCCAAGAGACCCAGTACTTC.

The CDR3 nucleotides read TGTGCCAGCAGTGAAGACAGCTCTGGAAACACCATATATTTT. Amino acid sequence: CASSEDSSGNTIYF. This chain links TRBV6-1 with TRBJ1-3; D unclear. Germline CDR1 and CDR2: MNHNS and SASEGT. The V and J ends lost 1 base and 0 bases respectively, with 4 bases between them. The CDR3 sequence is 14 residues long.

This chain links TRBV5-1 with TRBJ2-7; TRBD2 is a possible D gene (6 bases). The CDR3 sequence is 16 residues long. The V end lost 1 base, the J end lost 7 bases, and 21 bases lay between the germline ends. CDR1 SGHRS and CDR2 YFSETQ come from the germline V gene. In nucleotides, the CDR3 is TGCGCCAGCAGCTTGTCTTCCGGGACTCTTTATGGGGAGCAGTACTTC. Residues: CASSLSSGTLYGEQYF.

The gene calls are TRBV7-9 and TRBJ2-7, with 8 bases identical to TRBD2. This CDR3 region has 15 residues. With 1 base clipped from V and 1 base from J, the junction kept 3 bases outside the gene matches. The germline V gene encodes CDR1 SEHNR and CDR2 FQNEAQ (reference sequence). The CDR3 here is CASSLVSSGSYEQYF. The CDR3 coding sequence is TGTGCCAGCAGCTTAGTCTCTAGCGGGTCCTACGAGCAGTACTTC.

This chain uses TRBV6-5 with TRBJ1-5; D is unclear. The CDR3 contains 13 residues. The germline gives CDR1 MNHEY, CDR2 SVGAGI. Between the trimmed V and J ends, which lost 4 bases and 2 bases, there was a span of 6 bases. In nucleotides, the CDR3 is TGTGCCAGCAGTTCCCAGGGCAATCAGCCCCAGCATTTT. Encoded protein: CASSSQGNQPQHF.

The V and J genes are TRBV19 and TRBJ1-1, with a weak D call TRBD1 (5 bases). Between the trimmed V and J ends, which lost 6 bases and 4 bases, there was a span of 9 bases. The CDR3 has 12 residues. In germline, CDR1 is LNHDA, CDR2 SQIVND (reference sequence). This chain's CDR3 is CASRWGGTEAFF. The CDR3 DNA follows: TGTGCCAGTAGATGGGGGGGCACTGAAGCTTTCTTT.

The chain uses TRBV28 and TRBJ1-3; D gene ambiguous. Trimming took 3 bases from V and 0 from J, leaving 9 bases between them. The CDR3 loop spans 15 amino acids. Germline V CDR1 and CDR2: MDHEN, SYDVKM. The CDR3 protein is CASSLWPDSGNTIYF. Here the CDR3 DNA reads TGTGCCAGCAGTTTGTGGCCAGACTCTGGAAACACCATATATTTT.

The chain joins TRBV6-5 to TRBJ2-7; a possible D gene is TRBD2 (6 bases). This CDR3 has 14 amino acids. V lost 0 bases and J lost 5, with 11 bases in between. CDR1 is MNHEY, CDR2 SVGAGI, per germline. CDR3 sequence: CASSYSGGIDEQYF. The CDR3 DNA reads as TGTGCCAGCAGTTACTCAGGCGGGATTGACGAGCAGTACTTC.

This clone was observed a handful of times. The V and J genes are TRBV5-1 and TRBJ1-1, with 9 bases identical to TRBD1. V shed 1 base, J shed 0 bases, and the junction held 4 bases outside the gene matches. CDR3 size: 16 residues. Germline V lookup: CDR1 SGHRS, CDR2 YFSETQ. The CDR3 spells CASSLKQGAMNTEAFF. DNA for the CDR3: TGCGCCAGCAGCTTGAAACAGGGGGCCATGAACACTGAAGCTTTCTTT.

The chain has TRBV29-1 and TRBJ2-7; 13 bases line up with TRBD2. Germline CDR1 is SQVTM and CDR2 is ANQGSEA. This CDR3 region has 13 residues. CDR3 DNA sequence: TGCAGGACGGGACTAGCGGGAAATAGGGAGCAGTACTTC. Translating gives CRTGLAGNREQYF.